Listed below are T cell receptor beta chains from one sample, sequenced in a study of blood T cell repertoires in COVID-19. Repertoires were generated with immunoSEQ multiplex PCR, while TCRdb's copy carries only in-frame clones and drops some. The sample lists some 110,000 clones; roughly four fifths were seen once. Sequencing input: peripheral blood. These receptors were obtained from a man in his fifties or sixties with acute or convalescent COVID-19. CDR3s include the opening cysteine and the closing phenylalanine or tryptophan. A D gene is named only where the DNA matches it firmly. Some rows mark clone size as missing; the rest say once, few, many or name a class of expanded clone.

J gene | V gene | clone size | D gene | CDR3 protein | CDR3 DNA
TRBJ1-5 | TRBV3-1/TRBV3-2 | few | - | CASSQAGNGNQPQHF | TGTGCCAGCAGCCAAGCGGGTAATGGCAATCAGCCCCAGCATTTT
TRBJ1-1 | TRBV6-2/TRBV6-3 | - | TRBD1 | CASSSRTGMNTEAFF | TGTGCCAGCAGTTCCCGGACAGGGATGAACACTGAAGCTTTCTTT
TRBJ2-2 | TRBV4-2 | - | TRBD2 | CASSPRLMIEGVSGSRGELFF | TGTGCCAGCAGCCCGCGCCTTATGATCGAGGGCGTTAGCGGGAGTCGAGGGGAGCTGTTTTTT
TRBJ2-1 | TRBV3-1/TRBV3-2 | - | - | CASTPDSLSYNEQFF | TGTGCCAGCACCCCGGACAGCCTCTCCTACAATGAGCAGTTCTTC
TRBJ2-7 | TRBV19 | - | TRBD1 | CASSPWGQLYEQYF | TGTGCCAGTAGTCCGTGGGGACAGCTCTACGAGCAGTACTTC
TRBJ1-1 | TRBV5-1 | - | - | CASSFNAGPNLNTEAFF | TGCGCCAGCAGCTTCAATGCAGGGCCCAACTTGAACACTGAAGCTTTCTTT
TRBJ2-2 | TRBV5-1 | - | - | CASSLVAGAGTGELFF | TGCGCCAGCAGCTTGGTTGCAGGCGCGGGGACCGGGGAGCTGTTTTTT
TRBJ2-5 | TRBV5-6 | - | - | CASSSSSQGNPETQYF | TGTGCCAGCAGCTCTAGTTCACAGGGAAACCCCGAGACCCAGTACTTC
TRBJ1-2 | TRBV10-3 | once | - | CAISGSEGFSGYTF | TGTGCCATCAGTGGGAGTGAGGGATTCAGTGGCTACACCTTC
TRBJ1-1 | TRBV7-3 | - | - | CASSLLGQGDNGAFF | TGTGCCAGCAGCTTATTGGGGCAGGGCGACAATGGAGCTTTCTTT
TRBJ2-1 | TRBV29-1 | - | TRBD1 | CSVARTGEQFF | TGCAGCGTTGCAAGGACAGGTGAGCAGTTCTTC
TRBJ1-2 | TRBV7-9 | - | - | CASSPAGGRDHGYTF | TGTGCCAGCAGCCCCGCGGGGGGGAGGGACCATGGCTACACCTTC
TRBJ1-4 | TRBV19 | - | TRBD1 | CASSPPRTGKRKLFF | TGTGCCAGTAGTCCGCCCCGGACAGGGAAGAGGAAACTGTTTTTT
TRBJ2-1 | TRBV9 | - | TRBD2 | CASSVVGAGAYNEQFF | TGTGCCAGCAGCGTAGTGGGAGCGGGAGCCTACAATGAGCAGTTCTTC
TRBJ2-1 | TRBV19 | - | - | CASSIGKFGGNEQFF | TGTGCCAGTAGTATCGGCAAATTCGGGGGCAATGAGCAGTTCTTC
TRBJ2-1 | TRBV9 | - | TRBD2 | CASSVAGTSAPNEQFF | TGTGCCAGCAGCGTAGCTGGGACTAGCGCACCCAATGAGCAGTTCTTC